These 32 T cell receptor beta chains were sequenced from one sample in a study of blood T cell repertoires in COVID-19. The data were produced by immunoSEQ multiplex PCR, yet TCRdb's version contains in-frame clones alone and is incomplete. The data show 150,000 to 180,000 clones, 84% seen once. Sequencing was performed on peripheral blood. These receptors were taken from a woman aged 50 to 65 with acute or convalescent COVID-19.

For the CDR3, the DNA is TGTGCCAGCAGCCATGCCCCTGGTTGGGGCATTTCACCCCTCCACTTT. Translation gives CASSHAPGWGISPLHF. The chain employs TRBV14 and TRBJ1-6; TRBD1 is a possible D gene (5 bases). Germline lookup yields CDR1 SGHDN and CDR2 FVKESK. The length of the CDR3 is 16 residues. Trimming took off 3 bases at V and 9 bases at J, with 18 bases between the two ends.

V gene TRBV18 combines with J gene TRBJ2-5, with TRBD1 as a possible D gene (6 bases). V was shortened by 2 bases and J by 5 bases, with 15 bases between the two germline ends. Germline V gene lookup returns CDR1 KGHSH and CDR2 LQKENI. This CDR3 is 15 amino acids long. Written as DNA, the CDR3 is TGTGCCAGCTCACCAACCGGGACAACAGGGGAGACCCAGTACTTC. Encoded protein: CASSPTGTTGETQYF.

This chain joins TRBV6-2 or TRBV6-3 and TRBJ2-5, with a weak D call TRBD2 (5 bases). V shed 6 bases and J shed 7 bases, with 24 bases lying between them. CDR3 size: 16 residues. Germline V gene sequence: CDR1 MNHEY, CDR2 SVGEGT. CDR3 amino acids: CASSLNDGQRSGTQYF. As DNA, the CDR3 is TGTGCCAGCAGCCTCAACGACGGGCAGCGGTCCGGGACCCAGTACTTC.

V gene TRBV24-1 combines with J gene TRBJ2-3, with 9 nucleotides matching TRBD2. In germline, CDR1 is KGHDR, CDR2 SFDVKD. V was clipped by 4 bases and J by 3 bases; unmatched bases: 10. The length of the CDR3 is 17 residues. The chain's CDR3 is CATSDRTAGGPTDTQYF. The CDR3 DNA follows: TGTGCCACCAGTGACCGAACCGCGGGGGGGCCTACAGATACGCAGTATTTT.

The V call is TRBV5-1, the J call TRBJ1-4, with 9 nucleotides matching TRBD1. CDR1 SGHRS and CDR2 YFSETQ come from the germline V gene. The CDR3 length is 17 residues. Trimming took 5 bases from V and 7 from J; bases not matched to a gene: 15. CDR3 region: CASSEAPPGQGGEKLFF. The CDR3 DNA reads as TGCGCCAGCAGTGAAGCGCCACCGGGACAGGGCGGTGAAAAACTGTTTTTT.

This clone came up a few times. The rearrangement joins TRBV15 to TRBJ1-2; D call uncertain. Germline V lookup: CDR1 LNHNV, CDR2 YYDKDF (reference sequence). The CDR3 runs to 13 residues. Trimming left V 2 bases short and J 8 bases short, with 12 bases between. CDR3 in DNA: TGTGCCACCAGCAGAAACCGTGCGGGGGGCTACACCTTC. It is translated as CATSRNRAGGYTF.

The gene calls are TRBV18 and TRBJ1-1; D unresolved. With 3 bases removed from V and 3 bases from J, the gap between germline ends came to 11 bases. CDR1 is KGHSH, CDR2 LQKENI, per germline. The CDR3 has 14 residues. CDR3 protein: CASSPGVRDTEAFF. CDR3 in DNA: TGTGCCAGCTCACCCGGGGTTCGGGACACTGAAGCTTTCTTT. Looking up the rest from reference TRBV18 and TRBJ1-1 gives the full variable domain: NAGVMQNPRHLVRRRGQEARLRCSPMKGHSHVYWYRQLPEEGLKFMVYLQKENIIDESGMPKERFSAEFPKEGPSILRIQQVVRGDSAAYFCASSPGVRDTEAFFGQGTRLTVV.

CDR3 DNA sequence: TGTGCCAGCTCGCCCATCGTGGCTCCAGATACGCAGTATTTT. It codes for CASSPIVAPDTQYF. The chain joins TRBV18 to TRBJ2-3; no clear D gene. This CDR3 is built from 14 residues. The V gene's germline CDR1 is KGHSH and CDR2 LQKENI. Trimming removed 6 bases from V and 4 bases from J, with 14 bases in between.

The chain employs TRBV7-3 and TRBJ1-4; TRBD1 matches 8 bases. CDR1 and CDR2 (germline): SGHTA, FQGTGA. CDR3 length equals 15 residues. Germline trimming cut 6 bases from V and 8 bases from J; bases unmatched to any gene: 11. Written as DNA, the CDR3 is TGTGCCAGCAGTCGCGCCGGGACAGGTAGGGAAAAACTGTTTTTT. Protein product: CASSRAGTGREKLFF. The whole variable domain, filled in from reference TRBV7-3 and TRBJ1-4, reads GAGVSQTPSNKVTEKGKYVELRCDPISGHTALYWYRQSLGQGPEFLIYFQGTGAADDSGLPNDRFFAVRPEGSVSTLKIQRTERGDSAVYLCASSRAGTGREKLFFGSGTQLSVL.

This sequence joins TRBV4-3 and TRBJ1-4; D might be TRBD1 (6 bases). This CDR3 contains 15 residues. CDR1 is LGHNA, CDR2 YSLEER, per germline. V shed 0 bases and J shed 7 bases, with 12 bases lying between them. The CDR3 region has the DNA TGCGCCAGCAGCCAAGACGACAGGCGAGGTGAAAAACTGTTTTTT. Translated: CASSQDDRRGEKLFF.

The J gene is TRBJ2-3, the V gene TRBV6-2 or TRBV6-3; 13 bases align to TRBD2. CDR3 length equals 17 residues. The trim removed 5 bases at V and 4 bases at J, leaving 9 bases unmatched. The germline CDR1 and CDR2 sequences are MNHEY and SVGEGT. CDR3 sequence: CASSKTRTSGRSDTQYF. CDR3 nucleotides: TGTGCCAGCAGTAAAACTCGGACTAGCGGGAGATCAGATACGCAGTATTTT.

V is TRBV5-1 and J is TRBJ2-1; the match to TRBD2 covers 7 bases. The CDR3 spans 14 residues. J lost 7 bases, V lost 4 bases, and 8 bases had no gene match. Germline loops: CDR1 SGHRS, CDR2 YFSETQ. CDR3 DNA: TGCGCCAGCAGCCTACTAGCGAAACAAAATGAGCAGTTCTTC. It encodes CASSLLAKQNEQFF.

The rearrangement joins TRBV23-1 to TRBJ2-3; D possibly corresponds to TRBD1 (5 bases). TRBV23-1 is assigned to the ORF class and has an uncertain function. Trimming pared 3 bases from V and 4 bases from J, leaving 20 bases between. CDR3 size: 17 residues. CDR3 loop: CASSHPQAGKSSDTQYF. The DNA for the CDR3 is TGCGCCAGCAGTCACCCTCAGGCAGGGAAGTCGTCAGATACGCAGTATTTT.

The rearrangement joins TRBV7-7 to TRBJ2-2, with D unclear. The CDR3 sequence is 15 residues long. The V end lost 5 bases, the J end lost 0 bases, and 10 bases lay between the germline ends. The germline V gene encodes CDR1 SSHAT and CDR2 FNYEAQ (reference sequence). The CDR3 is CASSPQMTNTGELFF. The CDR3 DNA is TGTGCCAGCAGCCCCCAGATGACGAACACCGGGGAGCTGTTTTTT.

CDR3 in amino acids: CASSIRSVGEKLFF. The CDR3 DNA reads as TGTGCCAGTAGTATACGGTCGGTTGGTGAAAAACTGTTTTTT. This rearrangement joins TRBV19 to TRBJ1-4; D unresolved. V lost 2 bases to trimming and J lost 7 bases, with 11 bases between them. CDR3 length: 14 amino acids. Germline V gene data show CDR1 as LNHDA and CDR2 as SQIVND (reference sequence).

V is TRBV6-4 and J is TRBJ1-2; 7 bases line up with TRBD1. The germline gives CDR1 MRHNA, CDR2 SNTAGT. CDR3 length: 15 amino acids. With V trimmed by 1 base and J by 4 bases, 6 bases remained unmatched. The CDR3 region is CASSDLLRDSYGYTF. The DNA for the CDR3 is TGTGCCAGCAGTGACTTGCTCCGGGACAGCTATGGCTACACCTTC.

The rearrangement joins TRBV30 to TRBJ2-2, with 7 bases that match TRBD1. The CDR3 is 18 amino acids. The germline V gene encodes CDR1 GTSNPN and CDR2 SVGIG (reference sequence). Unmatched junction bases numbered 16, after V lost 2 bases and J lost 4 bases. CDR3 sequence: CAWSPTGSPFQGTGELFF. CDR3 nucleotide sequence: TGTGCCTGGAGTCCGACAGGGTCTCCCTTCCAAGGCACCGGGGAGCTGTTTTTT.

In its sample, this clone was seen once. The V and J genes are TRBV29-1 and TRBJ2-7; the match to TRBD2 covers 11 bases. CDR1 is SQVTM and CDR2 is ANQGSEA in the germline V gene. The ends lost 7 bases at V and 4 bases at J; junction bases unmatched: 6. The CDR3 consists of 13 residues. The CDR3 loop reads CSARLAGGYEQYF. In nucleotides, the CDR3 is TGCAGCGCCCGGCTAGCGGGAGGTTACGAGCAGTACTTC.

The chain recombines TRBV19 with TRBJ1-2, with TRBD1 identical over 10 bases. This CDR3 region has 15 residues. Germline V lookup: CDR1 LNHDA, CDR2 SQIVND (reference sequence). V lost 7 bases to trimming and J lost 8 bases; unmatched junction nucleotides: 13. DNA for the CDR3: TGTGCCAGTACCTCGGCTCTGACAGGGGGCAGCGGCTACACCTTC. Translating gives CASTSALTGGSGYTF. Drawing the rest from reference TRBV19 and TRBJ1-2, the complete variable domain is DGGITQSPKYLFRKEGQNVTLSCEQNLNHDAMYWYRQDPGQGLRLIYYSQIVNDFQKGDIAEGYSVSREKKESFPLTVTSAQKNPTAFYLCASTSALTGGSGYTFGSGTRLTVV.

The J gene is TRBJ2-5, the V gene TRBV4-2; TRBD1 matches 8 bases. Germline V lookup: CDR1 LGHNA, CDR2 YNFKEQ. The J segment lost 4 bases and the V segment lost 4 bases, leaving 5 bases of the junction unmatched. The CDR3 is 14 amino acids. The CDR3 sequence: CASSLSQGGETQYF. DNA of the CDR3: TGTGCCAGCAGCCTCTCACAGGGGGGAGAGACCCAGTACTTC.

J is TRBJ2-7 and V is TRBV6-5; the D gene is possibly TRBD2 (5 bases). V gave up 7 bases and J gave up 2 bases, with 12 bases separating them. CDR1 and CDR2 from the germline V gene are MNHEY and SVGAGI. CDR3 length: 13 residues. The CDR3 bases are TGTGCCAGCAACGAGGGTTGGGCCTACGAGCAGTACTTC. This sequence encodes CASNEGWAYEQYF.

The CDR3 nucleotides read TGTGCCAGTAGTTCCCCCCTAGCGGGTTCAGAGACCCAGTACTTC. Amino acid sequence: CASSSPLAGSETQYF. The chain couples TRBV19 to TRBJ2-5; 8 positions agree with TRBD2. The CDR3 length is 15 residues. Trimming cost V 5 bases and J 4 bases; bases outside gene matches: 9. CDR1 is LNHDA and CDR2 is SQIVND in the germline V gene (reference sequence).

In this sample, this clone turned up once. The gene calls are TRBV4-2 and TRBJ2-3; D remains unclear. Germline lookup yields CDR1 LGHNA and CDR2 YNFKEQ. This CDR3 is 14 amino acids long. V was cut by 4 bases and J by 6 bases, with 14 bases left in between. The CDR3 DNA reads TGTGCCAGCAGCCCCGTCTCCCCGGTCGATACGCAGTATTTT. Residues: CASSPVSPVDTQYF.

V and J are TRBV12-3 or TRBV12-4 and TRBJ2-7, with 9 bases matching TRBD1. V was clipped by 6 bases and J by 5 bases; unmatched bases: 5. The CDR3 is 13 residues long. CDR3 protein: CASSRTGGNEQYF. For the CDR3, the DNA is TGTGCCAGCAGCCGTACAGGGGGCAACGAGCAGTACTTC.

The chain links TRBV6-2 or TRBV6-3 to TRBJ2-7, with 9 bases aligning to TRBD2. Per the germline V gene, CDR1 is MNHEY and CDR2 is SVGEGT. V gave up 5 bases and J gave up 7 bases; unmatched junction bases: 6. The CDR3 extends over 13 amino acids. The CDR3 loop is CASSGGGALEQYF. In DNA, the CDR3 is TGTGCCAGCAGTGGCGGGGGGGCGCTTGAGCAGTACTTC.

The chain carries TRBV28 and TRBJ2-5; the D is unclear. V dropped 1 base and J dropped 4 bases, with 7 bases sitting between them. The germline V gene has CDR1 MDHEN and CDR2 SYDVKM. The CDR3 totals 13 residues. CDR3 coding DNA: TGTGCCAGCAGTTTATCCCTGAGAGAGACCCAGTACTTC. This translates into CASSLSLRETQYF.

This clone was observed a single time. DNA for the CDR3: TGCGCCAGCACTTCCGGGACTAGCGGGGGGGAGCAGTTCTTC. It yields the protein CASTSGTSGGEQFF. This chain connects TRBV5-1 to TRBJ2-1, with 15 bases lining up with TRBD2. CDR1 is SGHRS and CDR2 is YFSETQ in the germline V gene. Germline trimming cut 6 bases from V and 10 bases from J; bases unmatched to any gene: 5. The length of the CDR3 is 14 residues.

This clone showed up just once. This rearrangement joins TRBV4-3 to TRBJ1-1; a weak D match, TRBD1 (5 bases). The germline CDR1 and CDR2 sequences are LGHNA and YSLEER. This CDR3 comprises 16 residues. Deletions cut 0 bases from V and 0 bases from J, with 11 bases between. The CDR3 loop reads CASSQELRGLNTEAFF. Here the CDR3 DNA reads TGCGCCAGCAGCCAAGAATTGCGGGGCCTGAACACTGAAGCTTTCTTT.

This chain connects TRBV4-2 to TRBJ2-7; 8 nucleotides align to TRBD2. Trimming removed 0 bases from V and 4 bases from J; junction bases left unmatched: 8. The CDR3 is made up of 16 amino acids. The germline CDR1 and CDR2 sequences are LGHNA and YNFKEQ. The CDR3 is CASSQDFTSGQYEQYF. The CDR3 region has the DNA TGTGCCAGCAGCCAAGATTTCACTAGCGGCCAGTACGAGCAGTACTTC.

The chain recombines TRBV6-5 with TRBJ1-1, with no clear D. The CDR3 length is 14 residues. CDR1 and CDR2 from the germline V gene are MNHEY and SVGAGI. V was pared by 6 bases and J by 4 bases, with 15 bases between. The CDR3 nucleotides are TGTGCCAGCAGGGAGGGTAGTGTGAGCACTGAAGCTTTCTTT. This sequence encodes CASREGSVSTEAFF.

The V gene is TRBV5-6, the J gene TRBJ1-4; D is possibly TRBD1 (5 bases). CDR3 size: 16 residues. CDR1 and CDR2 (germline): SGHDT, YYEEEE. V was clipped by 2 bases and J by 1 base, with 12 bases between them. The DNA of the CDR3 is TGTGCCAGCAGCTTAACCCCAGGGATAACTAATGAAAAACTGTTTTTT. It encodes CASSLTPGITNEKLFF.

To note about this clone: Other DNA sequences within the sample encode an identical CDR3. The chain combines TRBV28 with TRBJ2-5, with a tentative D call TRBD1 (6 bases). V was clipped by 6 bases and J by 4 bases, with 12 bases between them. This CDR3 spans 13 amino acids. The germline CDR1 and CDR2 sequences are MDHEN and SYDVKM. The CDR3 is CASRGQTGETQYF. The CDR3 nucleotides are TGTGCCAGCAGGGGACAAACGGGAGAGACCCAGTACTTC. The whole variable domain, remainder taken from reference TRBV28 and TRBJ2-5, is DVKVTQSSRYLVKRTGEKVFLECVQDMDHENMFWYRQDPGLGLRLIYFSYDVKMKEKGDIPEGYSVSREKKERFSLILESASTNQTSMYLCASRGQTGETQYFGPGTRLLVL.